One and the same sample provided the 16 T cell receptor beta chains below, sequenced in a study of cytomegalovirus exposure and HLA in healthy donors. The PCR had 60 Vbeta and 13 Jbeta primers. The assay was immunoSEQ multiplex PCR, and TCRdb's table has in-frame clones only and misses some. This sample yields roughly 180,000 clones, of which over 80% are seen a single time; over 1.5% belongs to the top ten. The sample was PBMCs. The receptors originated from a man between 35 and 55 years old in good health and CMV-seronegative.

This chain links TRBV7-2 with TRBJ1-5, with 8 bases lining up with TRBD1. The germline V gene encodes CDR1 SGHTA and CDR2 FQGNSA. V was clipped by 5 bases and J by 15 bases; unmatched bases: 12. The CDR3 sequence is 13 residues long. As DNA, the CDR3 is TGTGCCAGCAGCCCCCACCCGGACAGGGAGGTGCATTTT. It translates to CASSPHPDREVHF. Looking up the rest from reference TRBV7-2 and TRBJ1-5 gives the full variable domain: GAGVSQSPSNKVTEKGKDVELRCDPISGHTALYWYRQSLGQGLEFLIYFQGNSAPDKSGLPSDRFSAERTGGSVSTLTIQRTQQEDSAVYLCASSPHPDREVHFGDGTRLSIL.

This CDR3 reads CASRFPRAQETQYF. The DNA for the CDR3 is TGTGCCAGCAGGTTCCCCAGGGCCCAAGAGACCCAGTACTTC. This rearrangement joins TRBV28 to TRBJ2-5; TRBD1 is a possible D gene (5 bases). Germline CDR1 reads MDHEN; CDR2 reads SYDVKM. The CDR3 is 14 residues long. The V gene lost 6 bases and the J gene lost 1 base, with 12 bases spanning the gap. The complete variable domain, with remaining parts taken from reference TRBV28 and TRBJ2-5, reads DVKVTQSSRYLVKRTGEKVFLECVQDMDHENMFWYRQDPGLGLRLIYFSYDVKMKEKGDIPEGYSVSREKKERFSLILESASTNQTSMYLCASRFPRAQETQYFGPGTRLLVL.

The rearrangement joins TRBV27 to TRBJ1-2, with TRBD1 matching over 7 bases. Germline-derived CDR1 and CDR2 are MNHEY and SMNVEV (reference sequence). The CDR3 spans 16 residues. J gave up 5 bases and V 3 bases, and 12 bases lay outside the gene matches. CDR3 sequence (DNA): TGTGCCAGCAGTTTGGCAGGACAGGACCGATTATATGGCTACACCTTC. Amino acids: CASSLAGQDRLYGYTF.

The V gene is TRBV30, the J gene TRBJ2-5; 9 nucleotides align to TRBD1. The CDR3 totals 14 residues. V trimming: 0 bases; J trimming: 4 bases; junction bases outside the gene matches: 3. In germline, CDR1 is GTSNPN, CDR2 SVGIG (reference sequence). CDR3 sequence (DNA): TGTGCCTGGAGTGTACAGGGGGCAATAGAGACCCAGTACTTC. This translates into CAWSVQGAIETQYF.

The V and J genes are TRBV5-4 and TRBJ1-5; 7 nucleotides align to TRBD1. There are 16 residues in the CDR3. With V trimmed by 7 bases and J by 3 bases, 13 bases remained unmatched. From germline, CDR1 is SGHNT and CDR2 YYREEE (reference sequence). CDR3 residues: CASGRYTGAFNQPQHF. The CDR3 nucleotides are TGTGCCAGCGGGAGATATACAGGGGCCTTCAATCAGCCCCAGCATTTT.

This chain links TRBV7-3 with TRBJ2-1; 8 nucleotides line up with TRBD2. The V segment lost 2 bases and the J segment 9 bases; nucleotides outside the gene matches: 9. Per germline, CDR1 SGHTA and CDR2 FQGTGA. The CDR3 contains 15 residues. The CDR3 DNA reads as TGTGCCAGCAGCTTAGACGGGGGGGCCGGTATTGAGCAGTTCTTC. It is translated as CASSLDGGAGIEQFF. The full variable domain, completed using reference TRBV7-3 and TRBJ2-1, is GAGVSQTPSNKVTEKGKYVELRCDPISGHTALYWYRQSLGQGPEFLIYFQGTGAADDSGLPNDRFFAVRPEGSVSTLKIQRTERGDSAVYLCASSLDGGAGIEQFFGPGTRLTVL.

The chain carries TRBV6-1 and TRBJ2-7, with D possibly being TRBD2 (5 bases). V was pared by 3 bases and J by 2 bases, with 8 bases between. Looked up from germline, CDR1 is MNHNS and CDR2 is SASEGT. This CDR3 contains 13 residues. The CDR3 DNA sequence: TGTGCCAGCAGTGATCGGGGTCCCTACGAGCAGTACTTC. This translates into CASSDRGPYEQYF.

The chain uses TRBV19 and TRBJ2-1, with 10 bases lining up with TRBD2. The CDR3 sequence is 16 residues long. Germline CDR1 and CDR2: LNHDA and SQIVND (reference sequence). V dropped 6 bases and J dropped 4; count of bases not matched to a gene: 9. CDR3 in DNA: TGTGCCAGTAGGGCCAGCGGACTAGCGGCGTACAATGAGCAGTTCTTC. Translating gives CASRASGLAAYNEQFF.

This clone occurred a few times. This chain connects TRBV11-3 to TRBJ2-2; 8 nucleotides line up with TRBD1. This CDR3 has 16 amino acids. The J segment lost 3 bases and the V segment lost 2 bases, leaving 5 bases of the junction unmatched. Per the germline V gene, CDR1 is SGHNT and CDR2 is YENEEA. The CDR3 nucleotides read TGTGCCAGCAGCTTAAGGACAGGGAAGGACACCGGGGAGCTGTTTTTT. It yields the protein CASSLRTGKDTGELFF.

The CDR3 loop reads CASSFVGIKYEQYF. In nucleotides, the CDR3 is TGTGCCAGCAGCTTCGTCGGGATCAAATACGAGCAGTACTTC. The chain carries TRBV7-9 and TRBJ2-7; D is perhaps TRBD2 (5 bases). The CDR3 totals 14 residues. V was pared by 3 bases and J by 4 bases, with 13 bases between. Germline assignment: CDR1 SEHNR and CDR2 FQNEAQ (reference sequence). The full variable domain, in which reference TRBV7-9 and TRBJ2-7 provide the parts outside the CDR3, is DTGVSQNPRHKITKRGQNVTFRCDPISEHNRLYWYRQTLGQGPEFLTYFQNEAQLEKSRLLSDRFSAERPKGSFSTLEIQRTEQGDSAMYLCASSFVGIKYEQYFGPGTRLTVT.

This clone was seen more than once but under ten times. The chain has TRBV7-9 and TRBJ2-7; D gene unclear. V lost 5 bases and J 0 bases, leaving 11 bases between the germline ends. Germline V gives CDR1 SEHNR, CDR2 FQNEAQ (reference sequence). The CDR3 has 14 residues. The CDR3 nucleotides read TGTGCCAGCAGCGATAACTACCGCTCCTACGAGCAGTACTTC. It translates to CASSDNYRSYEQYF.

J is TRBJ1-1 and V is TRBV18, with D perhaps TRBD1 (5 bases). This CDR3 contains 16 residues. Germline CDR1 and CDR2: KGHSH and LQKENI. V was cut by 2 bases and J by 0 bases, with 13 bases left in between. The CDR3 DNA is TGTGCCAGCTCACCAAGCAGGGTGAGCGTGAACACTGAAGCTTTCTTT. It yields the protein CASSPSRVSVNTEAFF.

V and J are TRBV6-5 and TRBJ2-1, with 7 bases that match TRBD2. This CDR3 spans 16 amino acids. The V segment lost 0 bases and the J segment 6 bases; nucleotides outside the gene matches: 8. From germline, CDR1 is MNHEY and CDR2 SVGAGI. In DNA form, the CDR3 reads TGTGCCAGCAGTTACTCCCCTAGCGGACGCGTCAATGAGCAGTTCTTC. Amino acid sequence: CASSYSPSGRVNEQFF.

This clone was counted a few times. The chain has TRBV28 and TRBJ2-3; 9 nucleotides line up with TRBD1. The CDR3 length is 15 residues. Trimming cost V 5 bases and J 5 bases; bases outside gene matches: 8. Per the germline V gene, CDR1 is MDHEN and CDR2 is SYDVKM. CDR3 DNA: TGTGCCAGCAGTGTACGAACAGGGGGCCAAGATACGCAGTATTTT. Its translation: CASSVRTGGQDTQYF.

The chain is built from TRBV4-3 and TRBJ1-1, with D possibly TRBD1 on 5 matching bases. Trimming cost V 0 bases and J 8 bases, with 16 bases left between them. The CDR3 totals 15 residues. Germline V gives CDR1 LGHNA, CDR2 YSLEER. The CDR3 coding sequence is TGCGCCAGCAGCCAAGACCCCGGGGGGACCGCCGAAGCTTTCTTT. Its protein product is CASSQDPGGTAEAFF.

This chain's CDR3 is CASGTEDRGLTGELFF. The CDR3 DNA reads as TGCGCCAGCGGGACGGAGGACAGGGGGCTCACCGGGGAGCTGTTTTTT. The V and J genes are TRBV5-1 and TRBJ2-2; 11 nucleotides match TRBD1. V gave up 7 bases and J gave up 4 bases; unmatched junction bases: 9. This CDR3 is 16 amino acids long. Germline loops: CDR1 SGHRS, CDR2 YFSETQ.